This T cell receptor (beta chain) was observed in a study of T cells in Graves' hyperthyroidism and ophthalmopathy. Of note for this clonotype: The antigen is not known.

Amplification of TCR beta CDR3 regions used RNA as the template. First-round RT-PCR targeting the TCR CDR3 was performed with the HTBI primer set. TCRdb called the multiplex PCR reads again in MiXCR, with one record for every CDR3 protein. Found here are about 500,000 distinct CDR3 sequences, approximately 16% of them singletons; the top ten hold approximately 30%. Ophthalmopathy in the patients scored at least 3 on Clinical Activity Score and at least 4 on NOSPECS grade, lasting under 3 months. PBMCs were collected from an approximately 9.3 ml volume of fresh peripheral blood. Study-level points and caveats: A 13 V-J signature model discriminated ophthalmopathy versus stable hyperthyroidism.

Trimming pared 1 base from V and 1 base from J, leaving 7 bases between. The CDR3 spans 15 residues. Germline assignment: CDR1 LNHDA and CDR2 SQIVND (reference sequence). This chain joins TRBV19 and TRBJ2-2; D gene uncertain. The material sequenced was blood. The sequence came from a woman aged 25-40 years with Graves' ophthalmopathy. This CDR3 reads CASSIASVNTGELFF. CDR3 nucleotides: TGTGCCAGTAGTATAGCCTCGGTGAACACCGGGGAGCTGTTTTTT.